This T cell receptor beta chain derives from a study of early T cells in non-severe SARS-CoV-2 infection. This clonotype was counted at least ten times. Individually, cDNA molecules had unique molecular identifiers attached to them. MiXCR was run by TCRdb on the 5' RACE reads, yielding one entry per CDR3 protein. The profile covers 30,000 to 40,000 distinct CDR3 sequences, with less than 6.5% appearing a single time and roughly 15% taken by the ten largest. This CDR3 has 14 residues. Germline CDR1 and CDR2: KGHSH and LQKENI. Between the trimmed V and J ends, which lost 0 bases and 7 bases, there was a span of 7 bases.

Material: whole blood. This sequence joins TRBV18 and TRBJ1-6; tentative D call: TRBD1 (5 bases). This sequence was found in an adult who was a healthcare worker with PCR-confirmed SARS-CoV-2 infection or an uninfected control (not recorded which). CDR3 loop: CASSPPRQNSPLHF. CDR3 bases: TGTGCCAGCTCACCACCCAGACAGAATTCACCCCTCCACTTT.